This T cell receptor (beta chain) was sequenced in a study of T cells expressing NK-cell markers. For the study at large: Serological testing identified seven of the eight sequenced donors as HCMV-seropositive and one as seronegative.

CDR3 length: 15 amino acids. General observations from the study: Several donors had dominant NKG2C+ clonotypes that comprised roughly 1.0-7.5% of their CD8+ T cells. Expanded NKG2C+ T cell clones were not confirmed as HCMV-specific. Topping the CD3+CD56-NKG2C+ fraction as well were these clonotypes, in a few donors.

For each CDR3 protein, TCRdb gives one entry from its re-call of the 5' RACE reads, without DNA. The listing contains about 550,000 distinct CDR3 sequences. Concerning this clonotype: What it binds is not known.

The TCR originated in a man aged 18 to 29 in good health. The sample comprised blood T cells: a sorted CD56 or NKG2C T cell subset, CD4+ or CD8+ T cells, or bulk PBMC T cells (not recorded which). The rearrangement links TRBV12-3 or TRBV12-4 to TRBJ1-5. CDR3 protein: CASSLRGFGNQPQHF.